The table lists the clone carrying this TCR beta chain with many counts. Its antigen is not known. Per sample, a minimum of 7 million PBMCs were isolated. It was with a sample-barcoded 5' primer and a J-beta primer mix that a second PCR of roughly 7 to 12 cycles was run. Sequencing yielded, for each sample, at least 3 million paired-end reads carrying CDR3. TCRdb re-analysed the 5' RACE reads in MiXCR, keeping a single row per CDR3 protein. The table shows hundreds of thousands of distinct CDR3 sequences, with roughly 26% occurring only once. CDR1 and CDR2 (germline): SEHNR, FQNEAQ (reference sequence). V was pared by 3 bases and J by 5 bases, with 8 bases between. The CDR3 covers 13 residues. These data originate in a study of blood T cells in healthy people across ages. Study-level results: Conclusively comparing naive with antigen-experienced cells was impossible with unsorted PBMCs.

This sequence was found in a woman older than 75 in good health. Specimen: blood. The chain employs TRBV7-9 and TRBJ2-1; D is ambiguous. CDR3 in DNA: TGTGCCAGCAGCTTGGGCAGCAACAATGAGCAGTTCTTC. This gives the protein CASSLGSNNEQFF.